A selection of T cell receptor beta chains follows, all from one sample in a study of radiotherapy plus CTLA-4 blockade in lung cancer. Repertoires were generated with immunoSEQ multiplex PCR, while TCRdb's copy carries only in-frame clones and drops some. The table records approximately 80,000 clones, over 65% of them present only once. Specimen: peripheral blood, collected from a patient treated with radiotherapy plus ipilimumab. The receptors stem from a human donor with non-small cell lung cancer whose response to radiotherapy plus ipilimumab could not be evaluated. The conserved cysteine and the conserved F or W are not part of the CDR3 here.

TRBV5-1	TRBJ1-1	ASSLATGRYAEAF
TRBV5-1	TRBJ1-1	ASSLDTRDTMNTEAF
TRBV30	TRBJ1-2	AWRDEGSRGFYGYT
TRBV25-1	TRBJ2-1	ASSPGLYNEQF
TRBV9	TRBJ1-2	ASSVVGDRGREGYT
TRBV6-1	TRBJ2-2	ASRGAQGSTGELF
TRBV9	TRBJ1-1	ASRAATGNTEAF
TRBV7-9	TRBJ1-1	ASSLAFESTEAF
TRBV10-3	TRBJ1-1	AISPTGPKTEAF
TRBV10-1	TRBJ1-5	ASSAWGGAVQPQH
TRBV28	TRBJ1-6	ASSSLQGSSNSPLH
TRBV5-6	TRBJ1-1	ASSLIWRAVNTEAF
TRBV25-1	TRBJ2-5	ASSEEGGGLETQY
TRBV7-2	TRBJ1-2	ASSSYRGGYT
TRBV5-4	TRBJ2-4	ASSHRQGKNIQY
TRBV9	TRBJ1-1	ASSIDTNTEAF
TRBV5-6	TRBJ2-7	ASSFGWTSGSSYEQY
TRBV7-2	TRBJ1-2	ASSLEGSGDYGYT
TRBV4-2	TRBJ2-3	ASSRIPGLAGGVDTQY
TRBV6-5	TRBJ1-2	ASMGGYNTRGGYT
TRBV11-2	TRBJ2-3	ASSFGLASPTDTQY
TRBV7-3	TRBJ2-2	ASSLNGGVSTGELF
TRBV7-6	TRBJ2-5	ASSLVRTGETQY
TRBV27	TRBJ2-6	ASSINSGANVLT
TRBV6-5	TRBJ2-3	ASSRTGEDTQY
TRBV7-2	TRBJ2-7	ASSLARGTGGEQY
TRBV6-1	TRBJ1-4	ASSEVPGHLEKLF